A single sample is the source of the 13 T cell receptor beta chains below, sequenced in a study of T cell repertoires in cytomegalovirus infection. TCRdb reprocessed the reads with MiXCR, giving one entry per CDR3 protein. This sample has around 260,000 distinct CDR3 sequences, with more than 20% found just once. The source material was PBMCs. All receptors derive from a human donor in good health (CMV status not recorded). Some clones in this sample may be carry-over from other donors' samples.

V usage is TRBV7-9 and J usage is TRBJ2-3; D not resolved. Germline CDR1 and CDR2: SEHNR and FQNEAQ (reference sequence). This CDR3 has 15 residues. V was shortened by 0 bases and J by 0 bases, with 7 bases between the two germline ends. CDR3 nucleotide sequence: TGTGCCAGCAGCTTAGCGCGTTCAAGCACAGATACGCAGTATTTT. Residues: CASSLARSSTDTQYF.

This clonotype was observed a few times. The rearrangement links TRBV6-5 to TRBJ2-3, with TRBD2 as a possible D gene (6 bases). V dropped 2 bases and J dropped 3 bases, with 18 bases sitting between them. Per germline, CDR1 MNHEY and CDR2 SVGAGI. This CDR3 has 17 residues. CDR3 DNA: TGTGCCAGCAGTTACCGAACGGAGGGGATAGGGACAGATACGCAGTATTTT. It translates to CASSYRTEGIGTDTQYF.

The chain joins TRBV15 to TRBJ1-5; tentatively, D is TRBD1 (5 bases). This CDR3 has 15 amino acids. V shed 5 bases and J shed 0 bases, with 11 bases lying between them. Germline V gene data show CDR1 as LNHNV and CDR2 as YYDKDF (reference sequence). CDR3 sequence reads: CATSSQGYSNQPQHF. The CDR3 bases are TGTGCCACCAGCTCTCAGGGTTATAGCAATCAGCCCCAGCATTTT.

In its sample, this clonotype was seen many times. The CDR3 coding sequence is TGTGCCAGCAAACCAGGGGCAACTAATGAAAAACTGTTTTTT. It is translated as CASKPGATNEKLFF. V and J are TRBV28 and TRBJ1-4; the D gene is possibly TRBD1 (6 bases). The V gene's germline CDR1 is MDHEN and CDR2 SYDVKM. The CDR3 consists of 14 residues. V lost 7 bases, J lost 0 bases, and 9 bases lay in between.

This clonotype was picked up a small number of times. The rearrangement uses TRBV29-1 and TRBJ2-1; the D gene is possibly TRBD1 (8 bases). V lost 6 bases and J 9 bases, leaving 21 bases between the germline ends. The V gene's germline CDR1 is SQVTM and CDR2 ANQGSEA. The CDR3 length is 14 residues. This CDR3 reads CSVKAGQGAVEQFF. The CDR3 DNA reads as TGCAGCGTAAAAGCGGGGCAGGGGGCTGTTGAGCAGTTCTTC.

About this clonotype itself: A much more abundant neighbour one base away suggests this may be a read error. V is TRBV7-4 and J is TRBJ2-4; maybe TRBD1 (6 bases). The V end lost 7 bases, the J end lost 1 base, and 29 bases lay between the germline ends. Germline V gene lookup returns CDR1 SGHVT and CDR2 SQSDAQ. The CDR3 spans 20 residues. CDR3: CASTNQQGAGKLVAKNIQYF. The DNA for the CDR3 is TGTGCCAGCACCAATCAACAGGGTGCAGGAAAACTGGTTGCCAAAAACATTCAGTACTTC.

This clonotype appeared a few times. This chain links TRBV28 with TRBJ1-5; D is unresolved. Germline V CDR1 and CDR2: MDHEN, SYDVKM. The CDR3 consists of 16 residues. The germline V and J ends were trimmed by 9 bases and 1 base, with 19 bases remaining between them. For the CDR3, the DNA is TGTGCCAGTAGGGCTAGTGGTCCAGGCAGCAATCAGCCCCAGCATTTT. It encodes CASRASGPGSNQPQHF.

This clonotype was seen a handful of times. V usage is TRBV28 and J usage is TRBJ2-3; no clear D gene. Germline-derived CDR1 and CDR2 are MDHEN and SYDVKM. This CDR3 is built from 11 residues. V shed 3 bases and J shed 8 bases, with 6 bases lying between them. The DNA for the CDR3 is TGTGCCAGCAGTTTTGACCTTACGCAGTATTTT. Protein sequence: CASSFDLTQYF.

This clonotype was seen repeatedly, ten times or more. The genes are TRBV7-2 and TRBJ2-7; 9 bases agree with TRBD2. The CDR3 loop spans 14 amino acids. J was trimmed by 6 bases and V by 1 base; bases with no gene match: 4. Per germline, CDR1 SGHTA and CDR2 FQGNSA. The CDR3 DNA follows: TGTGCCAGCAGCTTAGGGCGGGAGGGCCTCGAGCAGTACTTC. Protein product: CASSLGREGLEQYF.

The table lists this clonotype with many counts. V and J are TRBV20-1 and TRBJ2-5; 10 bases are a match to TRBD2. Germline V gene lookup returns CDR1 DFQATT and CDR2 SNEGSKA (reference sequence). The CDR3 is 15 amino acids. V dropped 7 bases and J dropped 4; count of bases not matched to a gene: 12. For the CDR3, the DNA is TGCAGTGTTTCTTTCCTAGCGGGAGTGGGAGAGACCCAGTACTTC. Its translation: CSVSFLAGVGETQYF.

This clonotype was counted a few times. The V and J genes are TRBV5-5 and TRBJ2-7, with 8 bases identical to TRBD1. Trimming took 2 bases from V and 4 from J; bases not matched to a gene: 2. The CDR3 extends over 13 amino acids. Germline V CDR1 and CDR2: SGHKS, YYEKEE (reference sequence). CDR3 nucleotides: TGTGCCAGCAGCTTCCAGGGGGCTTACGAGCAGTACTTC. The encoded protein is CASSFQGAYEQYF.

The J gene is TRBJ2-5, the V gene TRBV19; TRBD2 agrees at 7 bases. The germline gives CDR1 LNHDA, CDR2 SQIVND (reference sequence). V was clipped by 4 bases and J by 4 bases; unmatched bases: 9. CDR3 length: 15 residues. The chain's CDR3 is CASSKRTSVGETQYF. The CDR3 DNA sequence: TGTGCCAGTAGTAAGCGTACTAGCGTAGGAGAGACCCAGTACTTC.

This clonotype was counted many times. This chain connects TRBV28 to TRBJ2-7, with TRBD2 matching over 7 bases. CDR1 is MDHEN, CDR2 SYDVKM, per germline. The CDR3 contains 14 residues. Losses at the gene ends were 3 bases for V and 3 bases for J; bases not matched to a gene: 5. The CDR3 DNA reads TGTGCCAGCAGTTTGCTAGCGGAGGGCTACGAGCAGTACTTC. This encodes CASSLLAEGYEQYF.